This TCR beta chain was sequenced in a study of siplizumab effects on memory and regulatory T cells. The method was immunoSEQ multiplex PCR; TCRdb's version includes in-frame clones alone and lacks a portion of them. The sample has 45,000 to 60,000 clones, more than 75% seen once; the top ten hold approximately 0.35%. The TCR sequence derives from a human donor in good health. Sequencing was done on a sample of naive CD8+ T cells sorted from blood.

The DNA of the CDR3 is TGTGCCAGCGGTGAGGGAGATACGCAGTATTTT. It translates to CASGEGDTQYF. The rearrangement links TRBV6-5 to TRBJ2-3, with a possible D match to TRBD2 (5 bases). V lost 8 bases and J lost 5, with 8 bases in between. Germline-derived CDR1 and CDR2 are MNHEY and SVGAGI. The CDR3 runs 11 residues.